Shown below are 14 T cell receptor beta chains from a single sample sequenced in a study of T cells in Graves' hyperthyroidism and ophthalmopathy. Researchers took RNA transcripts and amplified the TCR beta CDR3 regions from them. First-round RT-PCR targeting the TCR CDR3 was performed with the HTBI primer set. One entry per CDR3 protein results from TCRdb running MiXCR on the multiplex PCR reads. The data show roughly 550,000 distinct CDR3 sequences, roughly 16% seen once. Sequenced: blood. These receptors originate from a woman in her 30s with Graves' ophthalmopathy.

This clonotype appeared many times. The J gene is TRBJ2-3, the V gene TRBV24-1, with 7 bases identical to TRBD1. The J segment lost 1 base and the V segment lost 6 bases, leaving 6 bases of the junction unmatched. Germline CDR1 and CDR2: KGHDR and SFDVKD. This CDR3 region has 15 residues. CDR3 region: CATSLDRDGTDTQYF. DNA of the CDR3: TGTGCCACCAGTCTCGACAGGGACGGCACAGATACGCAGTATTTT.

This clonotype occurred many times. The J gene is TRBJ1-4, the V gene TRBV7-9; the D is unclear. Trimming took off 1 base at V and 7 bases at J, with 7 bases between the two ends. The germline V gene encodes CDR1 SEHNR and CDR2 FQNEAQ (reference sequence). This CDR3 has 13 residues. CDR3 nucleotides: TGTGCCAGCAGCTTAGAGGGAGCTGAAAAACTGTTTTTT. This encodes CASSLEGAEKLFF.

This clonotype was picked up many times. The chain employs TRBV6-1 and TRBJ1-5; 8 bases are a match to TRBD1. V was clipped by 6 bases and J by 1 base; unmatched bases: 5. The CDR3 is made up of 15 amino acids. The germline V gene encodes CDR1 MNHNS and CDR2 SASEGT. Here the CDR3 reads CASSEDRESNQPQHF. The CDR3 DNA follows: TGTGCCAGCAGCGAGGACAGGGAGAGCAATCAGCCCCAGCATTTT.

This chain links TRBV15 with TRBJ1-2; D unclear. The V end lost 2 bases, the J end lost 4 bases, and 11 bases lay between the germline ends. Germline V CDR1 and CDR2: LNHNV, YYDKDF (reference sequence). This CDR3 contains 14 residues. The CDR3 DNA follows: TGTGCCACCAGCAGACCAGGCGGAAGCTATGGCTACACCTTC. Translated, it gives CATSRPGGSYGYTF.

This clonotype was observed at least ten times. The CDR3 coding sequence is TGCAGCGTTGCCGGGCAGGGCGGTGAGCAGTTCTTC. Translation gives CSVAGQGGEQFF. The chain combines TRBV29-1 with TRBJ2-1, with a weak D call TRBD1 (5 bases). Deletions cut 4 bases from V and 9 bases from J, with 13 bases between. Germline V gene sequence: CDR1 SQVTM, CDR2 ANQGSEA. CDR3 size: 12 residues.

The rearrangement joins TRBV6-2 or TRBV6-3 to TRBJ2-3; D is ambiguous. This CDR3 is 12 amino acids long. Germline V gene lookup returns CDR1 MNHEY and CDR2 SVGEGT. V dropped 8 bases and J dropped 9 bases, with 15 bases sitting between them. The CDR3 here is CASGPSRLTQYF. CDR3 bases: TGTGCCAGCGGGCCCTCACGCCTGACGCAGTATTTT.

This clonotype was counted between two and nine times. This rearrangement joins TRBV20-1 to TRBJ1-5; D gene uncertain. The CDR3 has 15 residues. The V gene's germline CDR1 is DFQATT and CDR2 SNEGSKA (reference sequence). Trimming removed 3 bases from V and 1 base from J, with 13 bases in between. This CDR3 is CSARDSDGSNQPQHF. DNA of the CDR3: TGCAGTGCTAGGGATTCTGATGGAAGCAATCAGCCCCAGCATTTT.

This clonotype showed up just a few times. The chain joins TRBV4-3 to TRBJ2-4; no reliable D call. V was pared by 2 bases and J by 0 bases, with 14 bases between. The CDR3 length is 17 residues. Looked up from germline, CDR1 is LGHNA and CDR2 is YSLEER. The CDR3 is CASSQTNQRIAKNIQYF. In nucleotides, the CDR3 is TGCGCCAGCAGCCAAACAAATCAGAGGATAGCCAAAAACATTCAGTACTTC.

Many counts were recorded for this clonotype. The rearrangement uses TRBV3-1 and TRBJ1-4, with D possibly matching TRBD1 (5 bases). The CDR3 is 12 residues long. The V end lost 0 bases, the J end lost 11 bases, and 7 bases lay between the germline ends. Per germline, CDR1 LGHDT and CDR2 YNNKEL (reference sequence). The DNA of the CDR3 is TGTGCCAGCAGCCAAGATTCAGGGAAACTGTTTTTT. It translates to CASSQDSGKLFF.

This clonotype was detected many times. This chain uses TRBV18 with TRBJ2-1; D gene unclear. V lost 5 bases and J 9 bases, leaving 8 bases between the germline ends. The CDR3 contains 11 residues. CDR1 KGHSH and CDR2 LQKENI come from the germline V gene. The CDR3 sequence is CASSIRVEQFF. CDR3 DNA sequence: TGTGCCAGCTCAATCCGGGTTGAGCAGTTCTTC.

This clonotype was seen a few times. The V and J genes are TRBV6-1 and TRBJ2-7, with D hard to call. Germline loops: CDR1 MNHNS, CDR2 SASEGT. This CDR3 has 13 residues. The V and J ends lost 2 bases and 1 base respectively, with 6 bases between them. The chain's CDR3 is CASSEQFSYEQYF. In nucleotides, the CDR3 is TGTGCCAGCAGTGAACAGTTTTCCTACGAGCAGTACTTC.

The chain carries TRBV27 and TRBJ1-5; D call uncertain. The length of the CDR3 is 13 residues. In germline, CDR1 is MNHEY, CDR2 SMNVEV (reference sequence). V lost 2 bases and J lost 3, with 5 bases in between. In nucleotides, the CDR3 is TGTGCCAGCAGTTTAGGCTTCAATCAGCCCCAGCATTTT. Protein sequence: CASSLGFNQPQHF.

Written as DNA, the CDR3 is TGTGCCAGCAGCTCCGGGACAGGGGGGACCGGGGAGCTGTTTTTT. This translates into CASSSGTGGTGELFF. The rearrangement uses TRBV7-3 and TRBJ2-2; 11 nucleotides line up with TRBD1. CDR3 length: 15 amino acids. V dropped 4 bases and J dropped 5; count of bases not matched to a gene: 3. Looked up from germline, CDR1 is SGHTA and CDR2 is FQGTGA.

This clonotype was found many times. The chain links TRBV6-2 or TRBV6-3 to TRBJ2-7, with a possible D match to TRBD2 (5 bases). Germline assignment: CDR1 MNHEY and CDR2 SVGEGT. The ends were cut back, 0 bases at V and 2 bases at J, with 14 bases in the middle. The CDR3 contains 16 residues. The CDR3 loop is CASSYSMKTGTYEQYF. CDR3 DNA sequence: TGTGCCAGCAGTTACTCGATGAAGACGGGAACCTACGAGCAGTACTTC.